Shown below are 27 T cell receptor beta chains from a single sample sequenced in a study of technical replicates of blood from a few donors. Sequenced by immunoSEQ multiplex PCR; TCRdb stores in-frame clones only, minus some. The data show 60,000 to 75,000 clones, around nine tenths seen once. Material: PBMCs. The receptors here all came from a human donor in good health. Some clones in this sample may be carry-over from other donors' samples.

In its sample, this clone ranks as medium-sized (0.01 to 0.1%). The V gene is TRBV25-1, the J gene TRBJ2-2; a possible D gene is TRBD1 (6 bases). This CDR3 is 14 amino acids long. Deletions cut 11 bases from V and 0 bases from J, with 13 bases between. Germline assignment: CDR1 MGHDK and CDR2 SYGVNS. CDR3 sequence reads: CASTDRSNTGELFF. The CDR3 DNA is TGTGCCTCCACCGACAGGTCGAACACCGGGGAGCTGTTTTTT.

The chain is built from TRBV4-3 and TRBJ1-2; D is uncertain. This CDR3 comprises 15 residues. The germline gives CDR1 LGHNA, CDR2 YSLEER. The V end lost 0 bases, the J end lost 0 bases, and 8 bases lay between the germline ends. CDR3 region: CASSQDTAPNYGYTF. The CDR3 bases are TGCGCCAGCAGCCAAGATACAGCTCCTAACTATGGCTACACCTTC.

V usage is TRBV4-3 and J usage is TRBJ1-6; possible D gene TRBD1, 5 bases. Germline V gives CDR1 LGHNA, CDR2 YSLEER. V was clipped by 2 bases and J by 10 bases, with 15 bases between them. The CDR3 is made up of 15 amino acids. The CDR3 sequence: CASSQQGMNGSPLHF. The CDR3 bases are TGCGCCAGCAGCCAACAGGGAATGAACGGGTCACCCCTCCACTTT.

The chain combines TRBV6-5 with TRBJ2-5; 12 bases are shared with TRBD2. The J segment lost 7 bases and the V segment lost 4 bases, leaving 10 bases of the junction unmatched. The CDR3 is 16 amino acids. CDR1 and CDR2 (germline): MNHEY, SVGAGI. In DNA, the CDR3 is TGTGCCAGCAGTTCCCGACTAGCGGGGGTTCTGGGGACCCAGTACTTC. Protein: CASSSRLAGVLGTQYF.

The J gene is TRBJ2-3, the V gene TRBV2; 11 positions agree with TRBD2. CDR3 length equals 15 residues. Looked up from germline, CDR1 is SNHLY and CDR2 is FYNNEI. The ends lost 6 bases at V and 6 bases at J; junction bases unmatched: 8. CDR3 nucleotide sequence: TGTGCCAGCAGGTTGACTAGCGGGACTCGGGATACGCAGTATTTT. Protein sequence: CASRLTSGTRDTQYF.

This clone was recorded once. In nucleotides, the CDR3 is TGTGCCAGCGTTACAGGGGCGAAGGGCTACACCTTC. This gives the protein CASVTGAKGYTF. J is TRBJ1-2 and V is TRBV27; TRBD1 aligns across 7 bases. The germline V gene encodes CDR1 MNHEY and CDR2 SMNVEV (reference sequence). Germline trimming cut 8 bases from V and 8 bases from J; bases unmatched to any gene: 8. CDR3 length equals 12 residues.

V usage is TRBV6-5 and J usage is TRBJ2-7; 12 nucleotides align to TRBD2. V dropped 2 bases and J dropped 4; count of bases not matched to a gene: 6. The CDR3 loop spans 16 amino acids. The germline V gene encodes CDR1 MNHEY and CDR2 SVGAGI. CDR3 bases: TGTGCCAGCAGTTACAGTCTAGCGGGGGGGGTGTACGAGCAGTACTTC. Residues: CASSYSLAGGVYEQYF.

The V and J genes are TRBV6-1 and TRBJ1-1; tentative D call: TRBD1 (6 bases). Germline V gives CDR1 MNHNS, CDR2 SASEGT. The V and J ends lost 2 bases and 1 base respectively, with 14 bases between them. CDR3 length equals 16 residues. The CDR3 sequence is CASSELFGRGNTEAFF. The CDR3 coding sequence is TGTGCCAGCAGTGAACTCTTCGGCAGGGGGAACACTGAAGCTTTCTTT.

The chain recombines TRBV27 with TRBJ2-6; D gene ambiguous. The CDR3 totals 15 residues. The germline V and J ends were trimmed by 4 bases and 0 bases, with 7 bases remaining between them. Germline CDR1 is MNHEY and CDR2 is SMNVEV (reference sequence). CDR3 DNA sequence: TGTGCCAGCAGTTCCAGACTCTCTGGGGCCAACGTCCTGACTTTC. This translates into CASSSRLSGANVLTF.

The chain is built from TRBV2 and TRBJ1-1; D may be TRBD1 (5 bases). The germline CDR1 and CDR2 sequences are SNHLY and FYNNEI. V was shortened by 3 bases and J by 2 bases, with 10 bases between the two germline ends. This CDR3 contains 14 residues. CDR3 sequence (DNA): TGTGCCAGCAGTGATAGGGGCAGAAACACTGAAGCTTTCTTT. Translated, it gives CASSDRGRNTEAFF.

This clone has just one count. V gene TRBV6-1 combines with J gene TRBJ1-1; D is possibly TRBD1 (5 bases). Looked up from germline, CDR1 is MNHNS and CDR2 is SASEGT. V dropped 8 bases and J dropped 5 bases, with 9 bases sitting between them. This CDR3 contains 11 residues. In nucleotides, the CDR3 is TGTGCCAGCCCAGGGCTGACTGAAGCTTTCTTT. As protein: CASPGLTEAFF.

J is TRBJ2-3 and V is TRBV7-6; 9 bases line up with TRBD2. CDR1 and CDR2 (germline): SGHVS, FNYEAQ. The CDR3 covers 17 residues. With V trimmed by 1 base and J by 4 bases, 9 bases remained unmatched. In nucleotides, the CDR3 is TGTGCCAGCAGCTTAGAGTTAGCGGGAGTGCCGGCAGATACGCAGTATTTT. It yields the protein CASSLELAGVPADTQYF.

The rearrangement joins TRBV6-1 to TRBJ2-5; 8 nucleotides line up with TRBD1. After removal of 6 bases from V and 1 base from J, the junction contained 4 bases not matched to a gene. Looked up from germline, CDR1 is MNHNS and CDR2 is SASEGT. This CDR3 region has 14 residues. CDR3 nucleotides: TGTGCCAGCAGAGGGACAGGATTCCAAGAGACCCAGTACTTC. Protein product: CASRGTGFQETQYF.

The V gene is TRBV5-5, the J gene TRBJ2-2; a weak D match, TRBD1 (6 bases). V was trimmed by 4 bases and J by 0 bases, leaving 13 bases between them. This CDR3 has 16 residues. CDR1 is SGHKS, CDR2 YYEKEE, per germline (reference sequence). Written as DNA, the CDR3 is TGTGCCAGCAGCCCATTCAGGGGCGCGAACACCGGGGAGCTGTTTTTT. Its protein product is CASSPFRGANTGELFF.

This rearrangement joins TRBV10-3 to TRBJ2-3; 7 bases are a match to TRBD2. The CDR3 covers 14 residues. Germline V gives CDR1 ENHRY, CDR2 SYGVKD. J gave up 6 bases and V 9 bases, and 12 bases lay outside the gene matches. CDR3 sequence (DNA): TGTGCCATATCACTAGCGAGACCCCAGGATACGCAGTATTTT. Translation gives CAISLARPQDTQYF.

Comment on this clone: The sample holds other DNA sequences that translate to the same CDR3. The chain carries TRBV5-6 and TRBJ1-2; the D is unclear. The CDR3 extends over 13 amino acids. Deletions cut 0 bases from V and 2 bases from J, with 5 bases between. Germline V CDR1 and CDR2: SGHDT, YYEEEE. The CDR3 DNA reads as TGTGCCAGCAGCTTGGGTCAGAACTATGGCTACACCTTC. This codes for CASSLGQNYGYTF.

The rearrangement uses TRBV7-2 and TRBJ2-7; 8 bases match TRBD2. The length of the CDR3 is 17 residues. Germline-derived CDR1 and CDR2 are SGHTA and FQGNSA. Losses at the gene ends were 4 bases for V and 1 base for J; bases not matched to a gene: 12. The DNA of the CDR3 is TGTGCCAGCAGCTATTCAGCGGGAGCGTACACTTCCTACGAGCAGTACTTC. This encodes CASSYSAGAYTSYEQYF.

This chain links TRBV30 with TRBJ2-7, with 7 positions matching TRBD1. The junction had 17 bases not matched to a gene; V was cut back by 3 bases and J by 3 bases. CDR1 and CDR2 from the germline V gene are GTSNPN and SVGIG (reference sequence). The CDR3 is made up of 17 amino acids. CDR3 in DNA: TGTGCCTGGAGAGCCCGAATCGGACAGGAGAGGGTCTACGAGCAGTACTTC. This sequence encodes CAWRARIGQERVYEQYF.

This clone appeared a single time. This rearrangement joins TRBV27 to TRBJ2-1; 14 bases map to TRBD2. V was pared by 5 bases and J by 5 bases, with 17 bases of the junction left unmatched. Germline CDR1 and CDR2: MNHEY and SMNVEV (reference sequence). The CDR3 is made up of 20 amino acids. CDR3 bases: TGTGCCAGCAGTCGATTAGGGACTAGCGGGGGAATCGGGAACAACAATGAGCAGTTCTTC. Protein: CASSRLGTSGGIGNNNEQFF.

This chain joins TRBV7-3 and TRBJ2-2; TRBD2 agrees at 11 bases. CDR1 is SGHTA, CDR2 FQGTGA, per germline. The CDR3 sequence is 18 residues long. Trimming at V came to 1 base and at J to 4 bases, leaving 8 bases not matched to a gene. CDR3 sequence: CASSLKASGGSSTGELFF. The CDR3 nucleotides read TGTGCCAGCAGCTTAAAGGCTAGCGGGGGGTCATCCACCGGGGAGCTGTTTTTT.

This clone has more than one count but fewer than ten. This chain uses TRBV7-2 with TRBJ1-5, with D maybe TRBD1 (6 bases). The germline CDR1 and CDR2 sequences are SGHTA and FQGNSA. With 1 base removed from V and 3 bases from J, the gap between germline ends came to 10 bases. This CDR3 contains 15 residues. CDR3 DNA sequence: TGTGCCAGCAGCTTAGACCAGGGGAACAATCAGCCCCAGCATTTT. Its translation is CASSLDQGNNQPQHF.

The chain carries TRBV27 and TRBJ1-5; tentatively, D is TRBD1 (5 bases). V lost 5 bases to trimming and J lost 7 bases, with 18 bases between them. CDR1 MNHEY and CDR2 SMNVEV come from the germline V gene (reference sequence). The CDR3 is 15 amino acids. The chain's CDR3 is CASSPRSVGGQPQHF. The DNA of the CDR3 is TGTGCCAGCAGTCCACGTAGTGTGGGGGGACAGCCCCAGCATTTT.

V is TRBV27 and J is TRBJ2-6, with unresolved D. Germline V lookup: CDR1 MNHEY, CDR2 SMNVEV (reference sequence). The CDR3 length is 15 residues. Trimming stripped 5 bases from V and 2 bases from J, with 10 bases between. The CDR3 sequence: CASSPGSTGANVLTF. For the CDR3, the DNA is TGTGCCAGCAGTCCCGGTTCAACTGGGGCCAACGTCCTGACTTTC. Full variable domain (rest looked up from reference TRBV27 and TRBJ2-6): EAQVTQNPRYLITVTGKKLTVTCSQNMNHEYMSWYRQDPGLGLRQIYYSMNVEVTDKGDVPEGYKVSRKEKRNFPLILESPSPNQTSLYFCASSPGSTGANVLTFGAGSRLTVL.

This chain links TRBV7-9 with TRBJ2-2, with D tentatively TRBD1 (6 bases). In germline, CDR1 is SEHNR, CDR2 FQNEAQ (reference sequence). The CDR3 is 16 residues long. V lost 2 bases and J lost 6, with 16 bases in between. CDR3 in amino acids: CASSLTQGNWAGELFF. The CDR3, as DNA: TGTGCCAGCAGCTTAACACAGGGAAATTGGGCCGGGGAGCTGTTTTTT.

The chain carries TRBV4-1 and TRBJ2-2; 8 bases fit TRBD2. Germline V gives CDR1 MGHRA, CDR2 YSYEKL. The CDR3 runs to 16 residues. V trimming: 0 bases; J trimming: 5 bases; junction bases outside the gene matches: 5. CDR3 DNA: TGCGCCAGCAGCCAAGACCGGGGGGGCATTACCGGGGAGCTGTTTTTT. Amino acid sequence: CASSQDRGGITGELFF.

The rearrangement links TRBV6-5 to TRBJ2-1; 15 bases line up with TRBD2. Trimming cost V 6 bases and J 14 bases; bases outside gene matches: 8. The germline gives CDR1 MNHEY, CDR2 SVGAGI. The CDR3 contains 14 residues. The CDR3 loop is CASRPGLAGGSEFF. CDR3 bases: TGTGCCAGCAGACCGGGACTAGCGGGAGGTTCGGAGTTCTTC.

The chain links TRBV30 to TRBJ1-2; D is ambiguous. Germline V gives CDR1 GTSNPN, CDR2 SVGIG (reference sequence). Trimming removed 0 bases at V and 7 bases at J, with 12 bases between. The CDR3 is made up of 13 amino acids. The CDR3 region has the DNA TGTGCCTGGAGTGTAAATGAGGCGCGTGGCTACACCTTC. This gives the protein CAWSVNEARGYTF.